This TCR beta chain appears in the sequencing data of a study of control samples from healthy donors and cancer patients. Trimming took 1 base from V and 7 from J, leaving 10 bases between them. The CDR3 is made up of 14 amino acids. The V gene's germline CDR1 is MDHEN and CDR2 SYDVKM. Assay used: immunoSEQ multiplex PCR; TCRdb lists only in-frame clones, some missing. The table has about 140,000 clones, 85% to 95% seen once; the top ten hold around 13%. The specimen sequenced was blood. This chain joins TRBV28 and TRBJ1-4; tentative D call: TRBD1 (5 bases). This clonotype was sampled from a man in his forties in good health. The CDR3 protein is CASSLYRGGEKLFF. CDR3 bases: TGTGCCAGCAGTTTATATAGGGGCGGTGAAAAACTGTTTTTT. Filled out from reference TRBV28 and TRBJ1-4, the complete variable domain reads DVKVTQSSRYLVKRTGEKVFLECVQDMDHENMFWYRQDPGLGLRLIYFSYDVKMKEKGDIPEGYSVSREKKERFSLILESASTNQTSMYLCASSLYRGGEKLFFGSGTQLSVL.